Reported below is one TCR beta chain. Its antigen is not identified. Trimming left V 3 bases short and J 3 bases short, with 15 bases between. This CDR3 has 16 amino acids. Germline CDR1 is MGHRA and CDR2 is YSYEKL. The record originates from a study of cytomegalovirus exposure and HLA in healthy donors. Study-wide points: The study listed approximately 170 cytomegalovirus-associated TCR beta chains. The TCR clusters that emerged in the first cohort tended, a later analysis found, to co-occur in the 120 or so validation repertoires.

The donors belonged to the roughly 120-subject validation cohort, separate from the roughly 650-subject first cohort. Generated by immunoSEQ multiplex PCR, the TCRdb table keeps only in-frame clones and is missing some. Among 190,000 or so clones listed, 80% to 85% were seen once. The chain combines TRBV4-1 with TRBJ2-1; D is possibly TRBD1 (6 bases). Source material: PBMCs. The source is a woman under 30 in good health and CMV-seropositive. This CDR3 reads CASSHNRVGIYNEQFF. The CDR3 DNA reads TGCGCCAGCAGCCATAACAGGGTAGGGATCTACAATGAGCAGTTCTTC.